This T cell receptor beta chain was captured in a study of monozygotic twins with inflammatory bowel disease. Template switching incorporated UMIs with a 6-nucleotide sample barcode. TCRdb re-called the 5' RACE reads; one entry per CDR3 protein, DNA not given. Reported are 330,000 or so distinct CDR3 sequences; the ten largest clones contain approximately 2%. In the case of this clonotype: Its target is unknown.

Findings of the study overall: It was not supported that a single strong signal or clonotype was associated with IBD.

The specimen was blood. This clonotype was obtained from a human donor with ulcerative colitis or Crohn's disease, or a healthy co-twin of an affected twin (not recorded which).

This CDR3 reads CASSWGSETQYF. The gene calls are TRBV5-6 and TRBJ2-5. This CDR3 comprises 12 residues. Germline CDR1 reads SGHDT; CDR2 reads YYEEEE.